Presented here are 8 T cell receptor beta chains from one specimen sequenced in a study of T cells after yellow fever vaccination. TCRdb fed the 5' RACE reads into MiXCR, producing one record per CDR3 protein. The sample lists some 350,000 distinct CDR3 sequences; over 5% were seen once. The source was PBMCs, collected 5 days after the yellow fever booster vaccination. All receptors derive from a man aged 25-45 years who received the YFV17D yellow fever vaccine.

This clonotype was seen a handful of times. The V call is TRBV5-1, the J call TRBJ2-2; TRBD2 agrees at 7 bases. J lost 5 bases, V lost 0 bases, and 7 bases had no gene match. The CDR3 consists of 16 residues. Germline CDR1 is SGHRS and CDR2 is YFSETQ. The CDR3 nucleotides read TGCGCCAGCAGCTTGGCCAATGGCGGGAGAACCGGGGAGCTGTTTTTT. Translated, it gives CASSLANGGRTGELFF.

This clonotype came up a few times. V gene TRBV7-2 combines with J gene TRBJ2-1; 14 nucleotides align to TRBD2. CDR3 size: 15 residues. Germline CDR1 reads SGHTA; CDR2 reads FQGNSA. Trimming took 5 bases from V and 8 from J; bases not matched to a gene: 5. CDR3 in DNA: TGTGCCAGCAGCGCGGGACTAGCGGGAGTATATGAGCAGTTCTTC. Encoded protein: CASSAGLAGVYEQFF.

This clonotype was counted ten times or more. The CDR3 reads CASSLSGQNEQYF. DNA for the CDR3: TGTGCCAGCAGCCTATCCGGGCAAAACGAGCAGTACTTC. The rearrangement uses TRBV7-9 and TRBJ2-7, with D unresolved. Germline V gene lookup returns CDR1 SEHNR and CDR2 FQNEAQ (reference sequence). With 5 bases removed from V and 5 bases from J, the gap between germline ends came to 13 bases. This CDR3 comprises 13 residues.

This clonotype was counted between two and nine times. In nucleotides, the CDR3 is TGTGCCAGCAGTGACTCGCCGGGGGCTGGTCAGCCCCAGCATTTT. It is translated as CASSDSPGAGQPQHF. The V and J genes are TRBV6-4 and TRBJ1-5; weak D call: TRBD1 (6 bases). Germline lookup yields CDR1 MRHNA and CDR2 SNTAGT. Trimming removed 0 bases from V and 6 bases from J, with 12 bases in between. There are 15 residues in the CDR3.

This clonotype was seen only a few times. J is TRBJ1-1 and V is TRBV5-1, with a weak D call TRBD1 (5 bases). Germline V gives CDR1 SGHRS, CDR2 YFSETQ. The CDR3 length is 14 residues. V lost 1 base to trimming and J lost 4 bases, with 11 bases between them. The CDR3 sequence is CASSLRGAATEAFF. The CDR3 nucleotides are TGCGCCAGCAGCTTGAGGGGCGCGGCCACTGAAGCTTTCTTT.

This clonotype has a handful of counts. V gene TRBV28 combines with J gene TRBJ2-2, with D tentatively TRBD1 (5 bases). The germline gives CDR1 MDHEN, CDR2 SYDVKM. The CDR3 totals 14 residues. Trimming removed 3 bases at V and 6 bases at J, with 11 bases between. This CDR3 is CASSFPREAGELFF. In DNA, the CDR3 is TGTGCCAGCAGTTTTCCCAGGGAAGCCGGGGAGCTGTTTTTT.

V gene TRBV27 combines with J gene TRBJ2-3, with TRBD2 identical over 7 bases. Germline values: CDR1 MNHEY, CDR2 SMNVEV (reference sequence). The J segment lost 1 base and the V segment lost 2 bases, leaving 12 bases of the junction unmatched. The CDR3 is 18 residues long. The CDR3 coding sequence is TGTGCCAGCAGTTTAGGAGGATGGGGGGGAGGGCGCACAGATACGCAGTATTTT. Translation: CASSLGGWGGGRTDTQYF.

This chain uses TRBV7-2 with TRBJ1-4, with 8 nucleotides matching TRBD1. The CDR3 spans 15 residues. Germline V lookup: CDR1 SGHTA, CDR2 FQGNSA. Trimming cost V 4 bases and J 4 bases; bases outside gene matches: 5. Here the CDR3 reads CASSSQGASNEKLFF. The CDR3 DNA is TGTGCCAGCAGCTCCCAGGGGGCGAGTAATGAAAAACTGTTTTTT.